The rows below give T cell receptor beta chains drawn from one sample of a study of T cell repertoires in cytomegalovirus infection. These receptors are not linked to any known antigen. TCRdb re-called the reads with MiXCR, one entry per CDR3 protein. The sample includes about 830,000 distinct CDR3 sequences, approximately 32% of them seen just once. Sample: cultured CD8+ T cells from PBMCs, taken from culture after CMV antigen stimulation. All receptors come from a human donor in good health (CMV status not recorded). Some clones in this sample may be carry-over from other donors' samples. The CDR3 runs from the conserved cysteine through the conserved F or W. The D gene is left open where the match is weak. Expanded clones get a size class; other rows say once, few or many, or leave the size out.

>.|many|TRBJ1-1|TRBV7-6
TGTGCCAGCAGCTTAGCGTGGGAGCGGAACACTGAAGCTTTCTTT
CASSLAWERNTEAFF
>.|.|TRBJ1-3|TRBV5-1
TGCGCCAGCAGCTTGAGGGGACAAGACGCTGGAAACACCATATATTTT
CASSLRGQDAGNTIYF
>TRBD1|.|TRBJ1-2|TRBV15
TGTGCCACCAGCGAGTTCGAGGGGGCCCTCTATGGCTACACCTTC
CATSEFEGALYGYTF
>.|few|TRBJ1-5|TRBV7-2
TGTGCCAGCAGCCTCCGGGGGGGGGAGGGGATGGGCAATCAGCCCCAGCATTTT
CASSLRGGEGMGNQPQHF
>TRBD2|.|TRBJ2-5|TRBV12-3/TRBV12-4
TGTGCCAGCAGTTTTATGACTAGCGGGGGCCAAGAGACCCAGTGCTTC
CASSFMTSGGQETQCF
>.|.|TRBJ1-2|TRBV15
TGTGCCACCAGCGGCAGGGGATATGGCTACACCTTC
CATSGRGYGYTF
>TRBD1|.|TRBJ1-5|TRBV4-2
TGTGTCAGCAGCCAAGATCTGGGGGACAGGGGTGTTCAGCCCCAGCATTTT
CVSSQDLGDRGVQPQHF
>TRBD2|once|TRBJ2-3|TRBV4-1
TGCGCCAGCAGCCAAGGTTCTAGCGGGACAGATACGCAGTATTTT
CASSQGSSGTDTQYF
>TRBD1|.|TRBJ1-5|TRBV5-6
TGTGCCAGCAGCTTAGGGGGCTGGGCAAGTCAGCCCCAGCATTTT
CASSLGGWASQPQHF
>.|.|TRBJ1-5|TRBV3-1
TGTGCCAGCAGCCCAAGATTCCCGGCAGACGATCAGCCCCAGCATTTT
CASSPRFPADDQPQHF
>.|many|TRBJ1-1|TRBV6-5
TGTGCCAGCAGTTACCAGGGGAACACTGAAGCTTTCTTT
CASSYQGNTEAFF
>.|many|TRBJ1-2|TRBV19
TGTGCCGCAACTAACAATGGGAAAGGGGCCTATGGCTACACCTTC
CAATNNGKGAYGYTF
>.|.|TRBJ1-2|TRBV7-9
TGTGCCAGCAGCGCCTTGGACCGGGAGATTTACTATGGCTACACCTTC
CASSALDREIYYGYTF
>.|few|TRBJ2-1|TRBV7-9
TGTGCCAGCAGTACACAGAGCTCCTACAATGAGCAGTTCTTC
CASSTQSSYNEQFF
>.|few|TRBJ1-1|TRBV10-3
TGTGCCATCAGTGGGGACGTGAACACTGAAGCTTTCTTT
CAISGDVNTEAFF
>.|.|TRBJ1-1|TRBV27
TGTGCCAGCAGTGGGGCAGCGGTGCTCACTGAAGCTTTCTTT
CASSGAAVLTEAFF
>.|few|TRBJ1-6|TRBV2
TGTGCCAGCAGGAACGGGGTTAATTCACCCCTCCACTTT
CASRNGVNSPLHF
>TRBD2|.|TRBJ2-5|TRBV5-8
TGTGCCAGCACAAGCGGGGGCGGACAAGAGACCCAGTACTTC
CASTSGGGQETQYF
>TRBD2|.|TRBJ2-2|TRBV28
TGTGCCAGCAGTTTATCGATAGCGGGGGCCGGGGAGCTGTTTTTT
CASSLSIAGAGELFF
>.|many|TRBJ2-1|TRBV7-8
TGTGCCAGCAGCTTAGATACCACGATCTCCTACAATGAGCAGTTCTTC
CASSLDTTISYNEQFF
>TRBD1|.|TRBJ2-7|TRBV7-6
TGTGCCAGCAGCAGGGGACAGTACGAGCAGTACTTC
CASSRGQYEQYF
>TRBD1|.|TRBJ1-2|TRBV12-3/TRBV12-4
TGTGCCAGCAGCCCTGCCTCCGGGACAGCCTATGGCTACACCTTC
CASSPASGTAYGYTF
>.|.|TRBJ2-5|TRBV4-1
TGCGCCAGCAGCCAAGAAAGGGGGGTCCGAGGGGAGACCCAGTACTTC
CASSQERGVRGETQYF
>TRBD2|few|TRBJ2-2|TRBV12-3/TRBV12-4
TGTGCCAGCACCCCGGGACTAGCAAACACCGGGGAGCTGTTTTTT
CASTPGLANTGELFF
>TRBD1|few|TRBJ1-2|TRBV10-3
TGTGCCATCAGAGGGGGCCACTATGGCTACACCTTC
CAIRGGHYGYTF
>TRBD1|few|TRBJ1-6|TRBV6-5
TGTGCCAGCAGTTATTTCCCCCCAAGCCGGGACAGGGATTCACCCCTCCACTTT
CASSYFPPSRDRDSPLHF
>.|.|TRBJ1-2|TRBV19
TGTGCCAGTAGTGCTACAGTTAACTATGGCTACACCTTC
CASSATVNYGYTF
>.|.|TRBJ1-1|TRBV4-3
TGCGCCAGCAGCCGAGAAAGGGTCACGAACACTGAAGCTTTCTTT
CASSRERVTNTEAFF
>.|.|TRBJ1-5|TRBV2
TGTGCCAGCAGTGAAGGGGCGCGCAATCAGCCCCAGCATTTT
CASSEGARNQPQHF
>.|few|TRBJ2-3|TRBV11-2
TGTGCCAGCAGCCACACACTCGACAGGAGCACAGATACGCAGTATTTT
CASSHTLDRSTDTQYF
>.|few|TRBJ2-5|TRBV6-6
TGTGCCAGCATGCCGGGGACACGGGAGACCCAGTACTTC
CASMPGTRETQYF
>TRBD2|.|TRBJ2-5|TRBV7-6
TGTGTCAGCAGCCGCTCCACATCCTTAGCGGGGGGGATTGGGACCCAGTACTTC
CVSSRSTSLAGGIGTQYF
>.|many|TRBJ2-2|TRBV7-2
TGTGCCAGCAGCCCTGGGGGGGCAGAGCTGTTTTTT
CASSPGGAELFF
>.|once|TRBJ1-2|TRBV12-3/TRBV12-4
TGTGCCAGCAGTTGGGGGGCCATGGGTTATGGCTACACCTTC
CASSWGAMGYGYTF
>TRBD2|.|TRBJ2-1|TRBV6-5
TGTGCCAGCAGTTACTCGATATTACCCAGCGGGGGGATCAACAATGAGCAGTTCTTC
CASSYSILPSGGINNEQFF
>.|.|TRBJ2-1|TRBV6-2/TRBV6-3
TGTGCCAGCAGTTACGGGGGAGCTTTTAATGAGCAGTTCTTC
CASSYGGAFNEQFF
>.|.|TRBJ2-1|TRBV18
TGTGCCAGCTCACCACGGCAGGGTAGAGAAAACAATGAGCAGTTCTTC
CASSPRQGRENNEQFF
>.|.|TRBJ1-1|TRBV14
TGTGCCAGCAGCCAAGATTCCGGTGAAGCTTTCTTT
CASSQDSGEAFF
>.|.|TRBJ1-6|TRBV19
TGTGCCAGTAGTATGAAGCCTCACGGGATAACGGATTCACCCCTCCACTTT
CASSMKPHGITDSPLHF
>.|.|TRBJ1-1|TRBV9
TGTGCCAGCAGCTCAGGCCGGGGAGACGGGGCTGAAGCTTTCTTT
CASSSGRGDGAEAFF
>TRBD2|few|TRBJ2-1|TRBV6-1
TGTGCCAGCAGTGAAGGTCTAGCGGACTACAATGAGCAGTTCTTC
CASSEGLADYNEQFF
>.|few|TRBJ1-6|TRBV6-2/TRBV6-3
TGTGCCAGCAGTTACTCAGGACGGGAGAATTCACCCCTCCACTTT
CASSYSGRENSPLHF
>TRBD2|few|TRBJ2-3|TRBV6-5
TGTGCCAGCAGCGACGGGACTAGCGGGGCGGGAGATACGCAGTATTTT
CASSDGTSGAGDTQYF
>.|once|TRBJ2-1|TRBV27
TGTGCCAGCAGCCGCCCCGACAATGAGCAGTTCTTC
CASSRPDNEQFF
>TRBD2|.|TRBJ2-3|TRBV6-5
TGTGCCAGCAGTTACTCGTTTCCTAGCGGGGTCACAGATACGCAGTATTTT
CASSYSFPSGVTDTQYF
>.|many|TRBJ2-2|TRBV27
TGTGCCAGCAGCCCATCGAACACCGGGGAGCTGTTTTTT
CASSPSNTGELFF
>.|few|TRBJ2-7|TRBV29-1
TGCAGCGTTGAAGAGGGGGGCTACGAGCAGTACTTC
CSVEEGGYEQYF
>.|.|TRBJ1-1|TRBV5-1
TGCGCCAGCAGCTTACCGGGACCGCTAATGAACACTGAAGCTTTCTTT
CASSLPGPLMNTEAFF
>.|.|TRBJ2-1|TRBV15
TGTGCCACCAGCCTGGGGACCAACAATGAGCAGTTCTTC
CATSLGTNNEQFF
>TRBD1|.|TRBJ1-2|TRBV28
TGTGCCAGCAGTCCACAGGGGGTGGGTTTGGATGGCTACACCTTC
CASSPQGVGLDGYTF
>TRBD1|.|TRBJ1-1|TRBV12-3/TRBV12-4
TGTGCCAGCAGTTTAGCGGGACAGGGAGTGGCTGAAGCTTTCTTT
CASSLAGQGVAEAFF
>TRBD2|.|TRBJ2-1|TRBV12-3/TRBV12-4
TGTGCCAGCAAGATAGCGGGGGCGTACAATGAGCAGTTCTTC
CASKIAGAYNEQFF
>TRBD2|.|TRBJ2-1|TRBV4-1
TGCGCCAGCAGCCAAGAGTCTAGCGGGGGTGATGAGCAGTTCTTC
CASSQESSGGDEQFF
>.|few|TRBJ2-5|TRBV19
TGTGCCAGTAGTATAGTAGGGGGGGTACCGACCCAGTACTTC
CASSIVGGVPTQYF
>TRBD1|.|TRBJ1-2|TRBV5-4
TGTGCCAGCAGCTTTTGGGACAGCGCCTCTAACTATGGCTACACCTTC
CASSFWDSASNYGYTF
>TRBD1|.|TRBJ1-2|TRBV27
TGTGCCAGCAGTTCCGGGACAGGGGGCGGCTATGGCTACACCTTC
CASSSGTGGGYGYTF
>.|many|TRBJ1-4|TRBV12-3/TRBV12-4
TGTGCCAGCAGTCCTCCTGGGGAGGGTGAAAAACTGTTTTTT
CASSPPGEGEKLFF
>.|.|TRBJ2-5|TRBV7-3
TGTGCCAGCAGCTTGGCGGGCGGAGCCCAAGAGACCCAGTACTTC
CASSLAGGAQETQYF
>TRBD2|few|TRBJ2-1|TRBV7-9
TGTGCCAGCAGCTTAAACAGGGCGTCTAGCGGGGCGGTCGCCAATGAGCAGTTCTTC
CASSLNRASSGAVANEQFF